The 21 T cell receptor beta chains below all came from one sample that was sequenced in a study of blood T cell repertoires in COVID-19. Profiling relied on immunoSEQ multiplex PCR, and the TCRdb table lists in-frame clones only, not all of them. The sample lists 110,000 to 150,000 clones, about nine tenths occurring once. The sequenced sample was PBMCs or T cells enriched from blood (not recorded which). These receptors came from a man aged 45-65 years who had recovered from COVID-19.

Note on this clone: The sample holds other DNA sequences that translate to the same CDR3. The chain recombines TRBV7-2 with TRBJ1-1, with 11 bases fitting TRBD1. CDR1 and CDR2 (germline): SGHTA, FQGNSA. This CDR3 is 15 amino acids long. V gave up 3 bases and J gave up 6 bases; unmatched junction bases: 6. CDR3 coding DNA: TGTGCCAGCAGCTTCCTAGGACAGGGGGCTTCTGAAGCTTTCTTT. It translates to CASSFLGQGASEAFF.

The rearrangement links TRBV7-2 to TRBJ1-4; 7 bases align to TRBD1. CDR3 length equals 15 residues. Germline CDR1 is SGHTA and CDR2 is FQGNSA. V was clipped by 6 bases and J by 1 base; unmatched bases: 5. Here the CDR3 DNA reads TGTGCCAGCAGAAGTGGGACAGTAACTAATGAAAAACTGTTTTTT. Translated: CASRSGTVTNEKLFF.

The chain combines TRBV7-2 with TRBJ1-6; the D is unclear. This CDR3 spans 13 amino acids. In germline, CDR1 is SGHTA, CDR2 FQGNSA. The ends were cut back, 1 base at V and 6 bases at J, with 4 bases in the middle. The CDR3, as DNA: TGTGCCAGCAGCTTAGGAGTTAATTCACCCCTCCACTTT. Translating gives CASSLGVNSPLHF.

This chain connects TRBV2 to TRBJ2-5; the D gene is possibly TRBD2 (5 bases). The germline V gene has CDR1 SNHLY and CDR2 FYNNEI. The CDR3 is 15 residues long. V dropped 7 bases and J dropped 0 bases, with 15 bases sitting between them. CDR3 region: CASKRGGLDQETQYF. In DNA, the CDR3 is TGTGCCAGCAAGAGAGGCGGACTCGACCAAGAGACCCAGTACTTC.

This chain joins TRBV5-5 and TRBJ2-1; 10 nucleotides agree with TRBD1. Per the germline V gene, CDR1 is SGHKS and CDR2 is YYEKEE (reference sequence). The CDR3 is 15 residues long. Trimming removed 3 bases from V and 6 bases from J; junction bases left unmatched: 6. CDR3 residues: CASSWDRGPGNEQFF. The CDR3 DNA follows: TGTGCCAGCAGCTGGGACAGGGGCCCCGGCAATGAGCAGTTCTTC.

The CDR3 region has the DNA TGCGCCAGCAGCCAGGGCGCCCATCCGGAAGGCTACACCTTC. The encoded protein is CASSQGAHPEGYTF. The chain is built from TRBV5-1 and TRBJ1-2; D perhaps matches TRBD1 (5 bases). The ends were cut back, 4 bases at V and 8 bases at J, with 18 bases in the middle. Germline lookup yields CDR1 SGHRS and CDR2 YFSETQ. The CDR3 runs to 14 residues.

This clone was recorded a few times. The V call is TRBV11-2, the J call TRBJ1-6, with 8 bases that match TRBD1. The CDR3 consists of 16 residues. The ends lost 2 bases at V and 9 bases at J; junction bases unmatched: 9. CDR1 is SGHAT, CDR2 FQNNGV, per germline. The CDR3 DNA is TGTGCCAGCAGCTTAAGATCGGGACAGGTCTTTTCACCCCTCCACTTT. Residues: CASSLRSGQVFSPLHF.

This sequence joins TRBV5-6 and TRBJ2-5, with TRBD2 identical over 12 bases. Germline assignment: CDR1 SGHDT and CDR2 YYEEEE. The junction had 5 bases not matched to a gene; V was cut back by 3 bases and J by 5 bases. This CDR3 is 15 amino acids long. CDR3 bases: TGTGCCAGCAGCTCGACTAGCGGGAGTGGGGAGACCCAGTACTTC. It encodes CASSSTSGSGETQYF.

The gene calls are TRBV6-2 or TRBV6-3 and TRBJ2-1, with 12 bases that match TRBD1. This CDR3 spans 16 amino acids. Germline CDR1 MNHEY, CDR2 SVGEGT. Unmatched junction bases numbered 6, after V lost 2 bases and J lost 7 bases. The CDR3 here is CASSYPGQGAGNEQFF. The CDR3 DNA sequence: TGTGCCAGCAGTTACCCGGGACAGGGGGCGGGTAATGAGCAGTTCTTC.

The chain employs TRBV6-2 or TRBV6-3 and TRBJ2-1; 14 bases are shared with TRBD2. Germline assignment: CDR1 MNHEY and CDR2 SVGEGT. The CDR3 totals 15 residues. Trimming cost V 6 bases and J 7 bases; bases outside gene matches: 5. The CDR3 DNA is TGTGCCAGCAGCCCCCGGACTAGCGGGGGGAATGAGCAGTTCTTC. Translating it yields CASSPRTSGGNEQFF.

The chain uses TRBV2 and TRBJ2-4; 7 nucleotides align to TRBD1. Germline V lookup: CDR1 SNHLY, CDR2 FYNNEI. The CDR3 extends over 15 amino acids. The trim removed 6 bases at V and 3 bases at J, leaving 8 bases unmatched. Here the CDR3 reads CASRTIGTVKNIQYF. Here the CDR3 DNA reads TGTGCCAGCAGAACTATCGGGACAGTCAAAAACATTCAGTACTTC. Together with reference TRBV2 and TRBJ2-4, the CDR3 gives the full variable domain: EPEVTQTPSHQVTQMGQEVILRCVPISNHLYFYWYRQILGQKVEFLVSFYNNEISEKSEIFDDQFSVERPDGSNFTLKIRSTKLEDSAMYFCASRTIGTVKNIQYFGAGTRLSVL.

J is TRBJ2-7 and V is TRBV6-2 or TRBV6-3, with 7 bases lining up with TRBD1. The V and J ends lost 3 bases and 5 bases, in that order; junction bases with no gene match: 7. Germline V gene data show CDR1 as MNHEY and CDR2 as SVGEGT. CDR3 length: 14 amino acids. For the CDR3, the DNA is TGTGCCAGCAGTTATCCGACAGGGACCCACGAGCAGTACGTC. Residues: CASSYPTGTHEQYV.

This chain links TRBV28 with TRBJ2-3; perhaps TRBD2 as D (5 bases). The CDR3 covers 17 residues. V was clipped by 2 bases and J by 2 bases, with 17 bases between them. Germline values: CDR1 MDHEN, CDR2 SYDVKM. CDR3 DNA sequence: TGTGCCAGCAGTTTAAAGGCTAGTGGAGGAGTCACAGATACGCAGTATTTT. Its translation: CASSLKASGGVTDTQYF.

The chain has TRBV18 and TRBJ2-1; 12 positions agree with TRBD2. V lost 4 bases, J lost 7 bases, and 8 bases stayed unmatched. This CDR3 comprises 16 residues. Germline V gives CDR1 KGHSH, CDR2 LQKENI. CDR3 region: CASSLPTSGGMNEQFF. The CDR3 DNA follows: TGTGCCAGCTCACTTCCTACTAGCGGGGGGATGAATGAGCAGTTCTTC.

This chain uses TRBV18 with TRBJ1-2, with TRBD1 matching over 11 bases. CDR1 and CDR2 from the germline V gene are KGHSH and LQKENI. This CDR3 has 15 amino acids. V dropped 1 base and J dropped 4; count of bases not matched to a gene: 2. In DNA form, the CDR3 reads TGTGCCAGCTCACCACGGACAGGGGGCATCTATGGCTACACCTTC. Translating it yields CASSPRTGGIYGYTF.

The rearrangement joins TRBV19 to TRBJ2-7; TRBD1 agrees at 9 bases. The junction had 7 bases not matched to a gene; V was cut back by 3 bases and J by 1 base. Germline assignment: CDR1 LNHDA and CDR2 SQIVND (reference sequence). The CDR3 runs 16 residues. This chain's CDR3 is CASSIRGTGFSYEQYF. CDR3 coding DNA: TGTGCCAGTAGTATCCGCGGGACAGGGTTTTCCTACGAGCAGTACTTC.

The rearrangement uses TRBV7-3 and TRBJ1-1, with a weak D call TRBD1 (6 bases). This CDR3 is 15 amino acids long. Germline V gene sequence: CDR1 SGHTA, CDR2 FQGTGA. Between the trimmed V and J ends, which lost 1 base and 1 base, there was a span of 10 bases. This CDR3 is CASSLNTGTNTEAFF. The CDR3 DNA follows: TGTGCCAGCAGCTTAAACACAGGGACGAACACTGAAGCTTTCTTT.

This CDR3 is CASSQGQADNQPQHF. The CDR3 DNA is TGTGCCAGCTCACAGGGACAGGCCGACAATCAGCCCCAGCATTTT. The chain couples TRBV18 to TRBJ1-5; 8 bases match TRBD1. V was pared by 4 bases and J by 3 bases, with 5 bases of the junction left unmatched. Germline CDR1 and CDR2: KGHSH and LQKENI. The CDR3 consists of 15 residues.

The gene calls are TRBV7-2 and TRBJ2-1; 7 bases are shared with TRBD2. CDR1 SGHTA and CDR2 FQGNSA come from the germline V gene. Trimming at V came to 1 base and at J to 7 bases, leaving 7 bases not matched to a gene. The CDR3 covers 15 residues. CDR3 sequence: CASSLEGGPPNEQFF. The CDR3 DNA reads TGTGCCAGCAGCTTAGAGGGAGGGCCCCCGAATGAGCAGTTCTTC.

The chain is built from TRBV27 and TRBJ2-3; TRBD2 matches 7 bases. The trim removed 2 bases at V and 5 bases at J, leaving 7 bases unmatched. CDR3 length equals 15 residues. CDR1 and CDR2 from the germline V gene are MNHEY and SMNVEV (reference sequence). The CDR3 loop reads CASSLRLQRGDTQYF. In nucleotides, the CDR3 is TGTGCCAGCAGTTTACGTCTCCAGCGGGGAGATACGCAGTATTTT.

This clone was recorded only once. The rearrangement joins TRBV29-1 to TRBJ1-1, with a weak D call TRBD1 (5 bases). There are 16 residues in the CDR3. V was clipped by 3 bases and J by 0 bases, with 17 bases between them. Germline assignment: CDR1 SQVTM and CDR2 ANQGSEA. Written as DNA, the CDR3 is TGCAGCGTTGATCGGTTTAAGGGGTCGATGAACACTGAAGCTTTCTTT. This gives the protein CSVDRFKGSMNTEAFF.